This entry is about one TCR beta chain. The antigen remains unidentified. Germline CDR1 reads LGHNA; CDR2 reads YSLEER. CDR3 length: 15 amino acids. V was pared by 3 bases and J by 1 base, with 4 bases of the junction left unmatched. Regarding time point: blood 4 weeks post-SBRT, at nephrectomy. Noted treatment: 15 Gy SBRT to primary tumor, nephrectomy 4 weeks later. This sample was taken from a study of radiation and T cells in renal cell carcinoma. Whole-study findings and limits: In blood, top tumor clones expanded by 2 weeks, shrinking by 4.

Profiling relied on immunoSEQ multiplex PCR, and the TCRdb table lists in-frame clones only, not all of them. The sample yields roughly 170,000 clones, 88% seen once. This chain connects TRBV4-3 to TRBJ1-1; TRBD1 agrees at 8 bases. This receptor was taken from a woman aged 45-65 years with renal cell carcinoma. The sequences come from blood, collected from a patient whose treatment included radiotherapy and nephrectomy. In DNA, the CDR3 is TGCGCCAGCAGCCAGGGAACAGGGGGGAACACTGAAGCTTTCTTT. Translation: CASSQGTGGNTEAFF.